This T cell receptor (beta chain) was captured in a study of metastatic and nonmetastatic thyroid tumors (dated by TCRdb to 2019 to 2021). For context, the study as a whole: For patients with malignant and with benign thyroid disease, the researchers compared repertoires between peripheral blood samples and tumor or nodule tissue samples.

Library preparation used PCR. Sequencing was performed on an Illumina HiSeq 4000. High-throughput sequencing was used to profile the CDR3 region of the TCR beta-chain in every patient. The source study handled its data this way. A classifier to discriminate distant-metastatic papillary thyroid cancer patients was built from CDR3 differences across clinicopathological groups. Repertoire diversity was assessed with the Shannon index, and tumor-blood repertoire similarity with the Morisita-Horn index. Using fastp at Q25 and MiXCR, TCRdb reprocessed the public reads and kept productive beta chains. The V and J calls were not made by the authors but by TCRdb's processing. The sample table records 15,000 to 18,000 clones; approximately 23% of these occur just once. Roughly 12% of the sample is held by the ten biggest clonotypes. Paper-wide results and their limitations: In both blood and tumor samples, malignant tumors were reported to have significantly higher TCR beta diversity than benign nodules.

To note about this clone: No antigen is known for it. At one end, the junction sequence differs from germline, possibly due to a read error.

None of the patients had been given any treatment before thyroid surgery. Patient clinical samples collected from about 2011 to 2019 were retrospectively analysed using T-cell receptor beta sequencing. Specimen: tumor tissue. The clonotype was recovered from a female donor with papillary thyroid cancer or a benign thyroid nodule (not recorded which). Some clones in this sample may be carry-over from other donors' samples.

The CDR3 in this case is CASSLVGGGTVNAIYF. The DNA sequence is as follows: TGTGCCAGCAGCTTAGTTGGAGGGGGCACTGTAAACGCCATATATTTT. Recombination joined TRBV11-2 with TRBJ1-3; the central 7 bases match TRBD1. There are 16 amino acids in the CDR3, from cysteine to phenylalanine inclusive. Only the CDR3 region is kept as DNA, spanning 48 bases read in frame from base 1. The germline V gene supplies CDR1 SGHAT and CDR2 FQNNGV.